This T cell receptor beta chain was documented in a study of blood T cell repertoires in COVID-19. Study summary: Some COVID-19 samples were acute and others convalescent; all came from the United States, Italy and Spain. The cDNA or gDNA used as material had been derived from T cells, B-cell-depleted T cells, or PBMCs.

As processed by the authors: From reference gene primer amplification, estimates of nucleated cell counts were derived. Repertoires were generated with immunoSEQ multiplex PCR, while TCRdb's copy carries only in-frame clones and drops some. The DNA gave D and trimming, while V, J and clone size come from that table. The sample records 250,000 or so clones, roughly 89% being singletons. The CDR3 loop spans 16 amino acids. Germline CDR1 is MRHNA and CDR2 is SNTAGT. Trimming removed 1 base from V and 6 bases from J; junction bases left unmatched: 6. The sequence was obtained from a woman in her thirties or forties who had recovered from COVID-19. Material for sequencing was peripheral blood. V is TRBV6-4 and J is TRBJ2-2, with TRBD2 identical over 9 bases. CDR3 amino acids: CASSDLPAGGPGELFF. CDR3 bases: TGTGCCAGCAGTGACTTACCCGCGGGAGGGCCCGGGGAGCTGTTTTTT.